This record covers a single T cell receptor (beta chain). What this receptor recognizes is not known. No much larger clonotype is one base removed from it; base qualities were not supplied. The data were taken from a study of blood T cell repertoires in COVID-19 (dated by TCRdb to 2018 to 2020). Broadly, across the study: Collaborator samples came from the United States, Italy and Spain and covered acute and convalescent phases of COVID-19. The prospective study material was composed of cDNA or gDNA derived from T cells, B-cell-depleted T cells, or PBMCs. Subjects who had been exposed to COVID-19, were actively infected with it, or had recovered from it provided the deeply sampled blood TCRbeta repertoires that made up the dataset. The repertoires were released in a freely available public database intended as a resource for research on the immune response to SARS-CoV-2. The samples were drawn from two sources: the first 160 participants of the ongoing ImmuneRACE study, and 950 to 1,500 subjects contributed by 6 global collaborators. A de-identified subject ID, COVID-19 status, age in years and sex were almost always included in the sample metadata. Where available, HLA class I and class II types were taken from metadata supplied by the sample provider and were not determined by assay-based typing.

TCRbeta CDR3 regions were amplified from genomic DNA by means of the immunoSEQ Assay, a bias-controlled multiplex PCR. Under the source paper's analysis protocol: Within the assay, amplification of reference gene primers was used to estimate how many nucleated cells each sample contained. Sequence reads were collapsed and filtered to measure the absolute abundance of every unique TCRbeta CDR3 rearrangement. For each sample, productive Simpson clonality was calculated by taking the square root of Simpson's diversity index across productive rearrangements. As stored in TCRdb, this immuneACCESS dataset retains in-frame rearrangements with V and J assigned. A fraction of the clones does not appear; measured against another copy, unresolved V genes explain less than half of the discrepancy, and the remainder lacks a known reason. The DNA was the basis for D and trimming; V, J and clone size are from that table. A total of fewer than 250,000 clones appear in this sample, around 92% of them only once. The ten largest clonotypes hold approximately 1.2% of the sample.

Each collaborating institution followed its own protocols to collect whole blood in K2EDTA tubes. Collaborator samples were shipped for TCRbeta analysis as frozen whole blood, isolated PBMCs, or DNA extracted from either sample type. Paper-wide results and their limitations: How much clinical and demographic metadata was included differed by source and by participant, and the metadata was provided uncurated.

The CDR3, cysteine through phenylalanine, is 14 amino acids long. Of all the DNA, just the CDR3 is kept, 42 bases in frame from base 1. In the germline V gene (reference sequence), CDR1 corresponds to LNHDA and CDR2 to SQIVND. At the junction V is shortened by 10 bases and J by 9 bases; bases outside the gene matches: 13. Rearrangement joined TRBV19 to TRBJ1-2; 11 central bases correspond to TRBD1. This sequence was found in a man aged 30 to 45 with acute or convalescent COVID-19. Sequencing was done on a sample of peripheral blood. The CDR3 reads CATMMGQGVRSYTF. DNA sequence: TGTGCCACCATGATGGGACAGGGGGTAAGGAGCTACACCTTC.